This TCR beta chain appears in the sequencing data of a study of vaccination and CD4 T cells after COVID-19. Study-wide results and limits: Spike mono-reactivity applied to 304 of 307 vaccine-specific clones detected in convalescent patients.

Germline V CDR1 and CDR2: DFQATT, SNEGSKA (reference sequence). This CDR3 spans 13 amino acids. Trimming took off 0 bases at V and 9 bases at J, with 12 bases between the two ends. There are a few counts of this clonotype. The antigen is unknown. Sequencing of cultured CD4+ T cell DNA used the Oncomine TCR Beta short-read assay. DNA came from CD4+ T cells after culture. Using its own MiXCR run on the PCR reads, TCRdb lists one record per CDR3 protein. The repertoire holds some 15,000 distinct CDR3 sequences, with roughly 53% as singletons. The treatment: approximately 9-day PBMC culture with coronavirus spike peptide pools or control peptides (ViraFEST assay).

V is TRBV20-1 and J is TRBJ2-1; a weak D match, TRBD2 (5 bases). Sequencing was done on a sample of CD4+ T cells from blood, cultured in vitro. The receptor comes from a human donor who had recovered from COVID-19. The CDR3 protein is CSARDSGSGEQFF. DNA for the CDR3: TGCAGTGCTAGAGATTCGGGGTCGGGTGAGCAGTTCTTC.